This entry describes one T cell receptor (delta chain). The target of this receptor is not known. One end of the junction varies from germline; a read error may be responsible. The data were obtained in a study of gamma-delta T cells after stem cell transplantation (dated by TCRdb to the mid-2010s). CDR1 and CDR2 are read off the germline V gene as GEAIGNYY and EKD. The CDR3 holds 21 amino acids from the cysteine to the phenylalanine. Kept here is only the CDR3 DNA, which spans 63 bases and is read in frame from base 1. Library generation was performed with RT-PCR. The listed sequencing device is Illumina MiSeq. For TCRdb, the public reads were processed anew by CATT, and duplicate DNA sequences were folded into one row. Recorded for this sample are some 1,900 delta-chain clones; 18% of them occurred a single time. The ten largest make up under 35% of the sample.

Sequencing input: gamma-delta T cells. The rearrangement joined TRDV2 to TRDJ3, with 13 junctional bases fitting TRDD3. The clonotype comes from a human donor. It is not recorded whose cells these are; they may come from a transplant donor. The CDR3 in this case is CACDLTVLGDTRAWVTRQLFF. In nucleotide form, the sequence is TGTGCCTGTGACTTAACGGTACTGGGGGATACGCGAGCCTGGGTCACCCGACAGCTGTTTTTC.